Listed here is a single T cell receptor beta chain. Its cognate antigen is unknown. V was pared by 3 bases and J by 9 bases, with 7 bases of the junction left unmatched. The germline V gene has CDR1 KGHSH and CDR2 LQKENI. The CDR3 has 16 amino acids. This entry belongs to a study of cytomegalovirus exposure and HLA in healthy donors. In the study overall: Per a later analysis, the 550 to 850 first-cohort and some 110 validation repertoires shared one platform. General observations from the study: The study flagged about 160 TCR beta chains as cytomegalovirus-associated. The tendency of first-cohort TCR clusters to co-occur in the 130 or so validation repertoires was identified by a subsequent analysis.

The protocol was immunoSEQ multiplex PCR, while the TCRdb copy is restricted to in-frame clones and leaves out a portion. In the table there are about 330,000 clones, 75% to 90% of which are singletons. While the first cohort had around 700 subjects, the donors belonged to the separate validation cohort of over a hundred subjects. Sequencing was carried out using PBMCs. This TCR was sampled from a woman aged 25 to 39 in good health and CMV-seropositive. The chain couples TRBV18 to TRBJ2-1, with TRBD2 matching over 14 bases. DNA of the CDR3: TGTGCCAGCTCACCGGGGACTAGCGGGAGTAGGGGTGAGCAGTTCTTC. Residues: CASSPGTSGSRGEQFF.